A single sample is the source of the 25 T cell receptor beta chains below, sequenced in a study of T cell repertoires in cytomegalovirus infection. TCRdb analysed the reads with MiXCR anew, one entry per CDR3 protein. The table shows fewer than 1,000,000 distinct CDR3 sequences, with 31% occurring only once. No cognate antigen is known for these TCRs. This sample comprised cultured CD8+ T cells from PBMCs, obtained from culture after CMV antigen stimulation. Every receptor here comes from a human donor in good health (CMV status not recorded). Some clones in this sample may be carry-over from other donors' samples.

The chain joins TRBV3-1 to TRBJ2-7; D is uncertain. V was pared by 4 bases and J by 3 bases, with 13 bases between. CDR1 is LGHDT and CDR2 is YNNKEL in the germline V gene (reference sequence). CDR3 length: 14 residues. CDR3 DNA: TGTGCCAGCAGCCCCCCTACTTCACTCTACGAGCAGTACGTC. This codes for CASSPPTSLYEQYV.

J is TRBJ2-3 and V is TRBV5-6, with D tentatively TRBD2 (7 bases). The V end was cut by 4 bases, the J end by 6 bases, with 21 bases between. The CDR3 sequence is 16 residues long. Per germline, CDR1 SGHDT and CDR2 YYEEEE. CDR3 DNA sequence: TGTGCCAGCAGCGCCCCTTCCTACAGGGAGGGGGATACGCAGTATTTT. As protein: CASSAPSYREGDTQYF.

Written as DNA, the CDR3 is TGTGCCAGCAGCGGGACAGAGAATGGCTACACCTTC. As protein: CASSGTENGYTF. This chain links TRBV9 with TRBJ1-2; a possible D gene is TRBD1 (6 bases). The germline CDR1 and CDR2 sequences are SGDLS and YYNGEE. This CDR3 has 12 residues. The V end lost 3 bases, the J end lost 6 bases, and 9 bases lay between the germline ends.

The DNA for the CDR3 is TGTGCCAGCAGGCTACAGGGCCTCCGGGGCTACGAGCAGTACGTC. It encodes CASRLQGLRGYEQYV. The rearrangement uses TRBV12-3 or TRBV12-4 and TRBJ2-7; weak D call: TRBD1 (6 bases). There are 15 residues in the CDR3. V lost 6 bases and J 3 bases, leaving 18 bases between the germline ends.

The chain links TRBV5-6 to TRBJ2-1, with unresolved D. Germline V gene lookup returns CDR1 SGHDT and CDR2 YYEEEE. The CDR3 has 15 residues. Trimming cost V 4 bases and J 0 bases, with 11 bases left between them. The CDR3 DNA reads TGTGCCAGCAGCACCGGGTTTGGCTCCTACAATGAGCAGTTCTTC. Its protein product is CASSTGFGSYNEQFF. Full variable domain (remainder filled in from reference TRBV5-6 and TRBJ2-1): DAGVTQSPTHLIKTRGQQVTLRCSPKSGHDTVSWYQQALGQGPQFIFQYYEEEERQRGNFPDRFSGHQFPNYSSELNVNALLLGDSALYLCASSTGFGSYNEQFFGPGTRLTVL.

This chain links TRBV10-3 with TRBJ1-2, with D uncertain. The CDR3 runs 13 residues. In germline, CDR1 is ENHRY, CDR2 SYGVKD. V shed 6 bases and J shed 8 bases, with 16 bases lying between them. CDR3: CAISTGANWGYTF. CDR3 DNA: TGTGCCATCAGCACTGGCGCTAACTGGGGCTACACCTTC.

Only a few counts were recorded for this clonotype. The V and J genes are TRBV12-3 or TRBV12-4 and TRBJ1-2; D remains unclear. CDR3 size: 12 residues. The V end was cut by 7 bases, the J end by 0 bases, with 6 bases between. The CDR3 DNA reads as TGTGCCAGCACCCGATCTAACTATGGCTACACCTTC. It translates to CASTRSNYGYTF.

This clonotype was seen more than once but under ten times. The rearrangement uses TRBV7-9 and TRBJ1-1; D is uncertain. This CDR3 spans 14 amino acids. Per the germline V gene, CDR1 is SEHNR and CDR2 is FQNEAQ (reference sequence). V lost 3 bases to trimming and J lost 0 bases, with 8 bases between them. CDR3 nucleotide sequence: TGTGCCAGCAGCTTGGTGGTCATGAACACTGAAGCTTTCTTT. Encoded protein: CASSLVVMNTEAFF.

The rearrangement joins TRBV27 to TRBJ1-2, with 10 bases aligning to TRBD1. The V gene end was trimmed by 4 bases and the J gene end by 7 bases; junction bases not matched to a gene: 9. Per the germline V gene, CDR1 is MNHEY and CDR2 is SMNVEV (reference sequence). CDR3 length: 15 amino acids. CDR3 sequence reads: CASSSARQGAGGYTF. The CDR3 DNA reads as TGTGCCAGCAGTTCCGCCCGACAGGGGGCAGGTGGCTACACCTTC.

V and J are TRBV9 and TRBJ1-2; TRBD1 matches at 7 bases. Germline trimming cut 9 bases from V and 5 bases from J; bases unmatched to any gene: 7. The CDR3 is made up of 12 amino acids. Germline CDR1 is SGDLS and CDR2 is YYNGEE. For the CDR3, the DNA is TGTGCCATCGGGGACAGCCGGTATGGCTACACCTTC. It yields the protein CAIGDSRYGYTF.

This chain connects TRBV7-6 to TRBJ1-4; possible D gene TRBD1, 5 bases. This CDR3 region has 11 residues. Germline CDR1 reads SGHVS; CDR2 reads FNYEAQ. The V gene lost 5 bases and the J gene lost 14 bases, with 12 bases spanning the gap. CDR3 bases: TGTGCCAGCAGCACAGGCGGGGGGCTGTTTTTT. Translated, it gives CASSTGGGLFF.

The chain carries TRBV14 and TRBJ2-1; D is tentatively TRBD1 or TRBD2 (6 bases each). The CDR3 consists of 12 residues. With 8 bases removed from V and 8 bases from J, the gap between germline ends came to 13 bases. Germline CDR1 is SGHDN and CDR2 is FVKESK. The CDR3 DNA is TGTGCCAGCGGGGGGCGGAGGGATGAGCAGTTCTTC. This encodes CASGGRRDEQFF.

This clonotype was observed a handful of times. The chain uses TRBV4-1 and TRBJ2-1, with 9 positions matching TRBD1. V shed 1 base and J 7 bases; nucleotides not matched to a gene: 8. Germline CDR1 and CDR2: MGHRA and YSYEKL. The length of the CDR3 is 16 residues. CDR3 in DNA: TGCGCCAGCAGCCAAGTACTGACAGGGGGACGGAATGAGCAGTTCTTC. Translated: CASSQVLTGGRNEQFF.

V gene TRBV18 combines with J gene TRBJ1-1, with TRBD1 as a possible D gene (5 bases). Trimming removed 10 bases from V and 5 bases from J, with 17 bases in between. The CDR3 is 13 amino acids. Germline V CDR1 and CDR2: KGHSH, LQKENI. For the CDR3, the DNA is TGTGCCACCTCCTCGGGGACGGTTACTGAAGCTTTCTTT. Translation gives CATSSGTVTEAFF. Full variable domain (outside the CDR3, taken from reference TRBV18 and TRBJ1-1): NAGVMQNPRHLVRRRGQEARLRCSPMKGHSHVYWYRQLPEEGLKFMVYLQKENIIDESGMPKERFSAEFPKEGPSILRIQQVVRGDSAAYFCATSSGTVTEAFFGQGTRLTVV.

This chain connects TRBV5-4 to TRBJ1-1; the D gene is possibly TRBD1 (5 bases). The V end was cut by 5 bases, the J end by 0 bases, with 17 bases between. Per the germline V gene, CDR1 is SGHNT and CDR2 is YYREEE (reference sequence). The CDR3 spans 16 residues. The CDR3 DNA follows: TGTGCCAGCAGTCTCGACAAGGGGTCCATGAACACTGAAGCTTTCTTT. Translated: CASSLDKGSMNTEAFF.

Many counts were recorded for this clonotype. The V gene is TRBV7-6, the J gene TRBJ2-1; 14 bases are shared with TRBD2. The V gene end was trimmed by 5 bases and the J gene end by 5 bases; junction bases not matched to a gene: 8. The CDR3 consists of 17 residues. Germline lookup yields CDR1 SGHVS and CDR2 FNYEAQ. CDR3 sequence reads: CASSPRTSGGPHNEQFF. Written as DNA, the CDR3 is TGTGCCAGCAGCCCGAGGACTAGCGGGGGGCCGCACAATGAGCAGTTCTTC.

This sequence joins TRBV7-9 and TRBJ1-1; D call uncertain. CDR3 length: 17 residues. CDR1 SEHNR and CDR2 FQNEAQ come from the germline V gene (reference sequence). The V and J ends lost 5 bases and 6 bases respectively, with 25 bases between them. This CDR3 is CASSNSFERGITAEAFF. CDR3 in DNA: TGTGCCAGCAGCAACTCCTTCGAACGGGGAATCACGGCTGAAGCTTTCTTT.

This chain connects TRBV6-2 or TRBV6-3 to TRBJ1-2; weak D call: TRBD1 (6 bases). The CDR3 totals 15 residues. Germline V CDR1 and CDR2: MNHEY, SVGEGT. V was cut by 8 bases and J by 4 bases, with 20 bases left in between. In DNA, the CDR3 is TGTGCCAGCTGTGGGATCGGACAGCCGCCCTATGGCTACACCTTC. This translates into CASCGIGQPPYGYTF.

This sequence joins TRBV6-2 or TRBV6-3 and TRBJ1-1, with no clear D. V was trimmed by 2 bases and J by 5 bases, leaving 6 bases between them. The CDR3 extends over 12 amino acids. Germline V gene lookup returns CDR1 MNHEY and CDR2 SVGEGT. CDR3 coding DNA: TGTGCCAGCAGTTACGACCAGACTGAAGCTTTCTTT. The encoded protein is CASSYDQTEAFF.

This clonotype was seen a handful of times. This chain uses TRBV6-5 with TRBJ1-1, with 9 bases matching TRBD1. V lost 4 bases, J lost 1 base, and 7 bases stayed unmatched. Germline CDR1 MNHEY, CDR2 SVGAGI. The CDR3 covers 16 residues. The CDR3 sequence is CASSFSGQGPNTEAFF. DNA for the CDR3: TGTGCCAGCAGTTTCTCCGGACAGGGGCCGAACACTGAAGCTTTCTTT.

CDR3 amino acids: CASSLRQGAEGYTF. The CDR3 DNA is TGTGCCAGCAGCTTAAGACAGGGGGCGGAGGGCTACACCTTC. V and J are TRBV7-9 and TRBJ1-2; the match to TRBD1 covers 10 bases. Trimming removed 2 bases from V and 8 bases from J; junction bases left unmatched: 5. The CDR3 sequence is 14 residues long. Looked up from germline, CDR1 is SEHNR and CDR2 is FQNEAQ (reference sequence).

This clonotype was seen repeatedly, ten times or more. This rearrangement joins TRBV6-2 or TRBV6-3 to TRBJ2-7; no reliable D call. CDR1 is MNHEY, CDR2 SVGEGT, per germline. V lost 4 bases and J 7 bases, leaving 11 bases between the germline ends. This CDR3 has 12 residues. This chain's CDR3 is CASSSILEEQYV. CDR3 DNA sequence: TGTGCCAGCAGTTCTATCCTGGAAGAGCAGTACGTC.

This clonotype was recorded only once. The genes are TRBV6-4 and TRBJ2-3, with a weak D call TRBD1 (5 bases). The CDR3 sequence is 16 residues long. The V gene's germline CDR1 is MRHNA and CDR2 SNTAGT. Trimming stripped 3 bases from V and 2 bases from J, with 15 bases between. CDR3 nucleotide sequence: TGTGCCAGCAGTGATCGGCAGGGCCCTACCACAGATACGCAGTATTTT. Protein sequence: CASSDRQGPTTDTQYF.

CDR3 protein: CASRRFAQRGPYEQYV. The CDR3, as DNA: TGTGCCAGCAGAAGATTTGCCCAGCGGGGACCCTACGAGCAGTACGTC. The chain links TRBV11-3 to TRBJ2-7, with 7 bases fitting TRBD2. The V gene's germline CDR1 is SGHNT and CDR2 YENEEA. V lost 6 bases to trimming and J lost 2 bases; unmatched junction nucleotides: 13. The CDR3 totals 16 residues.

This clonotype was observed many times. J is TRBJ1-1 and V is TRBV7-2; D unclear. This CDR3 is built from 12 residues. Germline CDR1 SGHTA, CDR2 FQGNSA. Between the trimmed V and J ends, which lost 5 bases and 0 bases, there was a span of 4 bases. Here the CDR3 reads CASSHMNTEAFF. DNA for the CDR3: TGTGCCAGCAGCCACATGAACACTGAAGCTTTCTTT.